This TCR beta chain was sequenced in a study of blood T cell repertoires in COVID-19. Study at large: Acute-phase and convalescent COVID-19 samples originated in the United States, Italy and Spain. PBMCs, B-cell-depleted T cells, or T cells were the source of the cDNA or gDNA that made up the material.

The CDR3 sequence is 13 residues long. The germline V and J ends were trimmed by 9 bases and 6 bases, with 18 bases remaining between them. CDR1 is SGHDT, CDR2 YYEEEE, per germline. Per the authors' pipeline: By means of reference gene primer amplification, nucleated cell counts were estimated. The repertoire was sequenced with immunoSEQ multiplex PCR; TCRdb's copy has only in-frame clones and lacks some. From that table come the V and J calls and clone size; the DNA was used to work out D and trimming. The table records a few hundred thousand clones, 80% to 85% of them present only once. The V and J genes are TRBV5-6 and TRBJ1-1; D not certain. The sequence came from a woman younger than 35 with acute or convalescent COVID-19. Sequenced sample: peripheral blood. The CDR3 DNA reads as TGTGCCATCCGGTCCCCAACTACGCCTGAAGCTTTCTTT. Its translation: CAIRSPTTPEAFF.